A single sample gave rise to the 30 T cell receptor beta chains below, sequenced in a study of blood T cell repertoires in COVID-19. Sequencing was performed with immunoSEQ multiplex PCR; in TCRdb, only in-frame clones are kept and a portion is missing. Altogether approximately 300,000 clones are present, around nine tenths being singletons, with the ten largest covering under 6%. The sequenced sample consisted of PBMCs or T cells enriched from blood (not recorded which). The receptors shown here come from a woman between 25 and 40 years old who had recovered from COVID-19.

This chain links TRBV5-5 with TRBJ1-5; 10 nucleotides line up with TRBD1. There are 15 residues in the CDR3. The germline V gene has CDR1 SGHKS and CDR2 YYEKEE (reference sequence). The V and J ends lost 0 bases and 9 bases, in that order; junction bases with no gene match: 6. Written as DNA, the CDR3 is TGTGCCAGCAGCTTGGAGGGGACAGGGGAGTGGCCCCAGCATTTT. The encoded protein is CASSLEGTGEWPQHF. Together with reference TRBV5-5 and TRBJ1-5, the CDR3 gives the full variable domain: DAGVTQSPTHLIKTRGQQVTLRCSPISGHKSVSWYQQVLGQGPQFIFQYYEKEERGRGNFPDRFSARQFPNYSSELNVNALLLGDSALYLCASSLEGTGEWPQHFGDGTRLSIL.

This sequence joins TRBV6-5 and TRBJ1-3, with unresolved D. The germline CDR1 and CDR2 sequences are MNHEY and SVGAGI. This CDR3 spans 14 amino acids. The V end lost 5 bases, the J end lost 1 base, and 9 bases lay between the germline ends. The CDR3 DNA follows: TGTGCCAGCAGTAGCCTGCCATCTGGAAACACCATATATTTT. It translates to CASSSLPSGNTIYF.

The chain has TRBV9 and TRBJ1-1; no clear D. This CDR3 spans 15 amino acids. CDR1 and CDR2 from the germline V gene are SGDLS and YYNGEE. V was pared by 3 bases and J by 0 bases, with 12 bases between. The CDR3 region has the DNA TGTGCCAGCAGCGGACATGCAAACATGAACACTGAAGCTTTCTTT. Amino acids: CASSGHANMNTEAFF.

J is TRBJ1-1 and V is TRBV5-4; 9 bases match TRBD1. The CDR3 covers 15 residues. Per germline, CDR1 SGHNT and CDR2 YYREEE (reference sequence). V dropped 4 bases and J dropped 4; count of bases not matched to a gene: 8. In DNA, the CDR3 is TGTGCCAGCAGCGGGAACCGGGACAGGGCCACTGAAGCTTTCTTT. Translation gives CASSGNRDRATEAFF.

The chain carries TRBV2 and TRBJ2-3; 12 bases map to TRBD1. The CDR3 consists of 15 residues. Looked up from germline, CDR1 is SNHLY and CDR2 is FYNNEI. V trimming: 7 bases; J trimming: 3 bases; junction bases outside the gene matches: 5. The CDR3 sequence: CASKGTGGRTDTQYF. The CDR3 DNA reads TGTGCCAGCAAAGGGACAGGGGGCAGGACAGATACGCAGTATTTT.

The rearrangement joins TRBV5-6 to TRBJ1-1, with a tentative D call TRBD1 (5 bases). The germline V gene encodes CDR1 SGHDT and CDR2 YYEEEE. The CDR3 has 16 amino acids. Trimming cost V 3 bases and J 0 bases, with 15 bases left between them. CDR3 sequence: CASSSWGTQMNTEAFF. The CDR3 region has the DNA TGTGCCAGCAGCTCGTGGGGCACCCAGATGAACACTGAAGCTTTCTTT.

The chain carries TRBV7-9 and TRBJ2-1; TRBD2 matches 12 bases. V shed 5 bases and J 8 bases; nucleotides not matched to a gene: 4. The CDR3 has 14 residues. CDR1 is SEHNR, CDR2 FQNEAQ, per germline (reference sequence). The CDR3: CASSGLAGGYEQFF. The CDR3 coding sequence is TGTGCCAGCAGCGGGCTAGCGGGGGGGTATGAGCAGTTCTTC.

The chain employs TRBV7-2 and TRBJ1-6; D is uncertain. Deletions cut 1 base from V and 0 bases from J, with 10 bases between. Germline lookup yields CDR1 SGHTA and CDR2 FQGNSA. CDR3 length equals 17 residues. Here the CDR3 reads CASSLDDRSSYNSPLHF. In DNA form, the CDR3 reads TGTGCCAGCAGCTTAGATGACCGGAGCTCCTATAATTCACCCCTCCACTTT.

This chain connects TRBV4-1 to TRBJ1-2, with 7 nucleotides matching TRBD1. CDR1 is MGHRA, CDR2 YSYEKL, per germline. J was trimmed by 1 base and V by 3 bases; bases with no gene match: 8. This CDR3 spans 16 amino acids. This CDR3 reads CASSHLRTGVNYGYTF. As DNA, the CDR3 is TGCGCCAGCAGCCACCTACGGACAGGCGTTAACTATGGCTACACCTTC.

The chain is built from TRBV30 and TRBJ2-5; 7 bases line up with TRBD1. Germline values: CDR1 GTSNPN, CDR2 SVGIG (reference sequence). The CDR3 is 10 residues long. The CDR3 here is CGGTEETQYF. In DNA form, the CDR3 reads TGTGGGGGGACAGAAGAGACCCAGTACTTC.

The chain has TRBV4-2 and TRBJ2-7; TRBD1 might be the D (6 bases). This CDR3 has 19 amino acids. The V and J ends lost 1 base and 2 bases respectively, with 24 bases between them. Per the germline V gene, CDR1 is LGHNA and CDR2 is YNFKEQ. The chain's CDR3 is CASSQVGARGFSSAYEQYF. CDR3 nucleotides: TGTGCCAGCAGCCAAGTTGGTGCCAGGGGCTTCTCATCTGCCTACGAGCAGTACTTC.

V gene TRBV19 combines with J gene TRBJ2-2; no definite D call. The CDR3 extends over 15 amino acids. CDR1 and CDR2 (germline): LNHDA, SQIVND (reference sequence). The V and J ends lost 7 bases and 0 bases respectively, with 12 bases between them. The CDR3: CASKYTVANTGELFF. The CDR3 DNA reads as TGTGCCAGTAAATATACAGTCGCGAACACCGGGGAGCTGTTTTTT.

The chain combines TRBV25-1 with TRBJ1-1; unclear D gene. CDR3 length equals 12 residues. The germline V and J ends were trimmed by 6 bases and 1 base, with 6 bases remaining between them. Germline V gene lookup returns CDR1 MGHDK and CDR2 SYGVNS. CDR3 region: CASRSGNTEAFF. CDR3 bases: TGTGCCAGCAGATCAGGGAACACTGAAGCTTTCTTT.

The chain joins TRBV10-3 to TRBJ1-1; TRBD1 agrees at 9 bases. With V trimmed by 6 bases and J by 5 bases, 10 bases remained unmatched. This CDR3 region has 15 residues. CDR1 and CDR2 (germline): ENHRY, SYGVKD. In nucleotides, the CDR3 is TGTGCCATCAGCGCCGGACAGGGGATCGTGACTGAAGCTTTCTTT. It is translated as CAISAGQGIVTEAFF.

The V and J genes are TRBV12-3 or TRBV12-4 and TRBJ2-7; 9 bases match TRBD1. The J segment lost 1 base and the V segment lost 8 bases, leaving 3 bases of the junction unmatched. The CDR3 totals 13 residues. CDR3 bases: TGTGCCAGCCGTGGGACAGGGTCCTACGAGCAGTACTTC. Protein product: CASRGTGSYEQYF.

This clone was counted only a few times. The chain has TRBV27 and TRBJ1-2; TRBD1 agrees at 10 bases. The CDR3 is 14 amino acids. The V gene end was trimmed by 5 bases and the J gene end by 8 bases; junction bases not matched to a gene: 8. Germline CDR1 MNHEY, CDR2 SMNVEV (reference sequence). The CDR3 protein is CASSTKTGGDGYTF. CDR3 in DNA: TGTGCCAGCAGTACCAAGACAGGGGGCGACGGCTACACCTTC.

The chain employs TRBV10-3 and TRBJ1-1; D gene unclear. The length of the CDR3 is 13 residues. Germline assignment: CDR1 ENHRY and CDR2 SYGVKD. With 6 bases removed from V and 3 bases from J, the gap between germline ends came to 11 bases. The CDR3, as DNA: TGTGCCATCAGACGGACGGGAGACACTGAAGCTTTCTTT. This encodes CAIRRTGDTEAFF.

This clone was seen once. The rearrangement uses TRBV19 and TRBJ2-2; 8 nucleotides align to TRBD1. J was trimmed by 6 bases and V by 3 bases; bases with no gene match: 9. CDR1 and CDR2 from the germline V gene are LNHDA and SQIVND (reference sequence). This CDR3 spans 16 amino acids. The CDR3 sequence: CASSIFRGTGAGELFF. The CDR3 bases are TGTGCCAGTAGTATTTTTCGAGGGACAGGCGCCGGGGAGCTGTTTTTT.

The CDR3 coding sequence is TGTGCCAGCAGCTTAGCTTACGGAGACTCTGGGGCCAACGTCCTGACTTTC. Translating it yields CASSLAYGDSGANVLTF. The chain recombines TRBV7-9 with TRBJ2-6; D is unresolved. V lost 0 bases, J lost 0 bases, and 9 bases lay in between. The germline CDR1 and CDR2 sequences are SEHNR and FQNEAQ (reference sequence). The CDR3 totals 17 residues.

Concerning this clone: This CDR3 is also generated by other DNA sequences in the sample. This chain connects TRBV6-5 to TRBJ1-1; tentative D call: TRBD1 (6 bases). Germline CDR1 and CDR2: MNHEY and SVGAGI. V was clipped by 6 bases and J by 1 base, with 9 bases between them. The CDR3 covers 13 residues. DNA of the CDR3: TGTGCCAGCAGCCGGGGACAGAACACTGAAGCTTTCTTT. Translating it yields CASSRGQNTEAFF.

This clone was found once. The V call is TRBV5-6, the J call TRBJ1-6, with D possibly being TRBD1 (5 bases). CDR3 length: 14 residues. V lost 4 bases to trimming and J lost 7 bases, with 12 bases between them. Germline V CDR1 and CDR2: SGHDT, YYEEEE. The CDR3 bases are TGTGCCAGCAGCCTGGGACTGAGCAATTCACCCCTCCACTTT. It is translated as CASSLGLSNSPLHF.

The V gene is TRBV7-9, the J gene TRBJ2-6; TRBD2 is a possible D gene (6 bases). CDR3 length equals 19 residues. Germline loops: CDR1 SEHNR, CDR2 FQNEAQ (reference sequence). The V end lost 4 bases, the J end lost 0 bases, and 19 bases lay between the germline ends. The CDR3 bases are TGTGCCAGCAGCTCGACCGGGACTGCAAGTCGCTCTGGGGCCAACGTCCTGACTTTC. Translating gives CASSSTGTASRSGANVLTF.

The chain carries TRBV30 and TRBJ1-6, with a possible D match to TRBD1 (6 bases). Germline CDR1 and CDR2: GTSNPN and SVGIG (reference sequence). The V end was cut by 2 bases, the J end by 7 bases, with 12 bases between. The CDR3 extends over 14 amino acids. CDR3: CAWSSDRSNSPLHF. For the CDR3, the DNA is TGTGCCTGGAGTTCCGACAGGTCCAATTCACCCCTCCACTTT.

The chain couples TRBV10-1 to TRBJ2-1, with 8 bases aligning to TRBD2. The V segment lost 3 bases and the J segment 6 bases; nucleotides outside the gene matches: 10. CDR1 WNHNN and CDR2 SYGVQD come from the germline V gene (reference sequence). This CDR3 contains 16 residues. The chain's CDR3 is CASSEVAGSGGNEQFF. CDR3 bases: TGCGCCAGCAGTGAAGTAGCGGGGTCCGGGGGCAATGAGCAGTTCTTC.

The DNA of the CDR3 is TGTGCCAGCAGCCGAAGGACGGGAACTAATTCACCCCTCCACTTT. Protein sequence: CASSRRTGTNSPLHF. The chain has TRBV6-5 and TRBJ1-6, with D uncertain. Germline lookup yields CDR1 MNHEY and CDR2 SVGAGI. Trimming left V 6 bases short and J 6 bases short, with 15 bases between. The CDR3 sequence is 15 residues long.

The chain employs TRBV14 and TRBJ2-1; TRBD2 might be the D (6 bases). Trimming cost V 2 bases and J 4 bases, with 9 bases left between them. In germline, CDR1 is SGHDN, CDR2 FVKESK. The CDR3 is 14 amino acids. CDR3 bases: TGTGCCAGCAGCCAACTAGGACTATACAATGAGCAGTTCTTC. It translates to CASSQLGLYNEQFF.

This clone was counted a few times. The rearrangement links TRBV15 to TRBJ1-6, with TRBD1 as a possible D gene (5 bases). The CDR3 covers 16 residues. V was clipped by 5 bases and J by 9 bases, with 20 bases between them. The V gene's germline CDR1 is LNHNV and CDR2 YYDKDF (reference sequence). CDR3 protein: CATSRQNPTKSSPLHF. The CDR3 DNA follows: TGTGCCACCAGCCGACAGAACCCGACCAAGAGTTCACCCCTCCACTTT.

This clone was detected only once. The chain recombines TRBV5-4 with TRBJ2-7, with D maybe TRBD1 (6 bases). Per germline, CDR1 SGHNT and CDR2 YYREEE (reference sequence). The CDR3 totals 14 residues. V lost 0 bases to trimming and J lost 2 bases, with 9 bases between them. The CDR3 bases are TGTGCCAGCAGCTTGGGACAGGAGACCTACGAGCAGTACTTC. It specifies CASSLGQETYEQYF. The whole variable domain, filled in from reference TRBV5-4 and TRBJ2-7, reads ETGVTQSPTHLIKTRGQQVTLRCSSQSGHNTVSWYQQALGQGPQFIFQYYREEENGRGNFPPRFSGLQFPNYSSELNVNALELDDSALYLCASSLGQETYEQYFGPGTRLTVT.

The chain is built from TRBV7-2 and TRBJ2-7; tentatively, D is TRBD2 (6 bases). The V end was cut by 5 bases, the J end by 3 bases, with 20 bases between. CDR1 and CDR2 from the germline V gene are SGHTA and FQGNSA. This CDR3 is built from 16 residues. The CDR3 reads CASSLLHGGSLYEQYF. The CDR3 DNA reads as TGTGCCAGCAGCCTTCTTCACGGGGGAAGTCTCTACGAGCAGTACTTC.

V gene TRBV5-1 combines with J gene TRBJ2-5; TRBD1 matches at 9 bases. The ends lost 4 bases at V and 4 bases at J; junction bases unmatched: 2. From germline, CDR1 is SGHRS and CDR2 YFSETQ. The CDR3 has 13 residues. DNA for the CDR3: TGCGCCAGCAGCGCGACAGGGGGAGAGACCCAGTACTTC. It encodes CASSATGGETQYF.